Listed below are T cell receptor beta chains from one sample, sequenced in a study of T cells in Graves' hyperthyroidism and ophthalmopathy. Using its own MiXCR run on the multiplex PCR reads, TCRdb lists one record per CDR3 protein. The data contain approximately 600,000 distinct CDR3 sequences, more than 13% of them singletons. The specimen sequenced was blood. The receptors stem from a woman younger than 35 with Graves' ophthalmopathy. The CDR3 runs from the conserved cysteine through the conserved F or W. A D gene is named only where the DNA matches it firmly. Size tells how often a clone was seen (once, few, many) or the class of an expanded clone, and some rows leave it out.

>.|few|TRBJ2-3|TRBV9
TGTGCCAGCAGCGCCCACCACAGGGTTGGGTTAGATACGCAGTATTTT
CASSAHHRVGLDTQYF
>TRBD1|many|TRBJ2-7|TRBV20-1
TGCAGTGCTCAGGACAGGGGCGACGGCGAGCAGTACTTC
CSAQDRGDGEQYF
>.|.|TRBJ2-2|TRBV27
TGTGCCAGCAGTTTCGCAGGGCTCACCGGGGAGCTGTTTTTT
CASSFAGLTGELFF
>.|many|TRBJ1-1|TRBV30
TGTGCCTGGAAGGGCAGAGTGAACACTGAAGCTTTCTTT
CAWKGRVNTEAFF
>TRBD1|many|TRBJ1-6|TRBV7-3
TGTGCCAGCAGCCCGGACAGGAATTCACCCCTCCACTTT
CASSPDRNSPLHF
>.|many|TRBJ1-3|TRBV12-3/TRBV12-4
TGTGCCAGCAGACCTAGGGAGGCAGGAAACACCATATATTTT
CASRPREAGNTIYF
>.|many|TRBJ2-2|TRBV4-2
TGTGCCAGCAGCCTACCGACAGGAGCGAACACCGGGGAGCTGTTTTTT
CASSLPTGANTGELFF
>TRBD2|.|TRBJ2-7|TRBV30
TGTGCCTGGAACCTAGCGGGACAGAGCTCCTACGAGCAGTGCTTC
CAWNLAGQSSYEQCF
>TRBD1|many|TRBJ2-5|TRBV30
TGTGCCTGGAGTCCCGACAGGGTGGAGACCCAGTACTTC
CAWSPDRVETQYF
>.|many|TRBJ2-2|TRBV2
TGTGCCAGCACCGAACTAGCTGGGAACACCGGGGAGCTGTTTTTT
CASTELAGNTGELFF
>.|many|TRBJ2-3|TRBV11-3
TGTGCCAGCAGCTTCTTAATGGGTACTAGCACAGATACGCAGTATTTT
CASSFLMGTSTDTQYF
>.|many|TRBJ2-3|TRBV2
TGTGCCAGCAGTTCCTCCTCTAGGATGAGGTCAACAGATACGCAGTATTTT
CASSSSSRMRSTDTQYF
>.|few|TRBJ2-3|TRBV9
TGTGCCAGCAGCTCATCGGCTGGGGGTCCTGGGGATACGCAGTATTTT
CASSSSAGGPGDTQYF
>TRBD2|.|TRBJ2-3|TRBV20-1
TGCAGTGCTAGAGAAGGGCTAGCGGGAGTCGCAGATACGCAGTATTTT
CSAREGLAGVADTQYF
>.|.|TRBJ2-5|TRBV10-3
TGTGCCATCAAAAACCCCACAAACCAAGAGACCCAGTACTTC
CAIKNPTNQETQYF
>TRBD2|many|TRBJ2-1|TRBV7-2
TGTGCCAGCAGCTCTAGGACTAGTAATGAGCAGTTCTTC
CASSSRTSNEQFF
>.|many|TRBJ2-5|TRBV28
TGTGCCAGCAGTTTGTATGGCGTTTGGGGGGTAGAGACCCAGTACTTC
CASSLYGVWGVETQYF
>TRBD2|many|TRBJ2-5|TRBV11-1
TGTGCCAGCAGCTTAGCTAGCGGGAGGTGGAAGACCCAGTACTTC
CASSLASGRWKTQYF
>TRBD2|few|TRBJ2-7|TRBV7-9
TGTGCCAGCAGCCCCCCGGTTGGGACTAGCGGAAGAGAGGCCTACGAGCAGTACTTC
CASSPPVGTSGREAYEQYF
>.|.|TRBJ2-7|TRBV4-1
TGCGCCAGCAGCCAGAAGGGGGATGGAGGAGAGGAGCAGTACTTC
CASSQKGDGGEEQYF
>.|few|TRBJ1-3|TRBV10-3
TGTGCCGTAAGGCCGGACAGCTCTGGAAACACCATATATTTT
CAVRPDSSGNTIYF
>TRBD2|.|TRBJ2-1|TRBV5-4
TGTGCCAGCAGCTTGAGGAACCTACTAGCGGGAGGGTGGGATGGCAATGAGCAGTTCTTC
CASSLRNLLAGGWDGNEQFF
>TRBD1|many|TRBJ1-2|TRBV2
TGTGCCAGCAGCCCTGGACAGGGGAAGATCTATGGCTACACCTTC
CASSPGQGKIYGYTF
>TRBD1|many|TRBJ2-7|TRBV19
TGTGCCAGTAGGACAGACCCGGGGACAGGGATATACGAGCAGTACTTC
CASRTDPGTGIYEQYF
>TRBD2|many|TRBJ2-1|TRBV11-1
TGTGCCAGCAGCTTAAGGATGCGGGAGGTACCCAATGAGCAGTTCTTC
CASSLRMREVPNEQFF
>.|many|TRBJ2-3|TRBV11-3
TGTGCCAGCAGTTCCCCCCTATTTCAGGATACGCAGTATTTT
CASSSPLFQDTQYF
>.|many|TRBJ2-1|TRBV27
TGTGCCAGCAGTTTTGGGGGTTATGGGGACCGGGACTACAATGAGCAGTTCTTC
CASSFGGYGDRDYNEQFF
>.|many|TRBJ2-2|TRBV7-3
TGTGCCAGCAGCTTCACCGGGTACGGGGAGCTGTTTTTT
CASSFTGYGELFF
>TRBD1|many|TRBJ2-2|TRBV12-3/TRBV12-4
TGTGCCAGCAGTTGGGACAGGGGACCTAACACCGGGGAGCTGTTTTTT
CASSWDRGPNTGELFF
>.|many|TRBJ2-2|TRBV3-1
TGTGCCAGCAGCCGAGCGGACACCGGGGAGCTGTTTTTT
CASSRADTGELFF
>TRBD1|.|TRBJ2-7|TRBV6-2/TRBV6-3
TGTGCCATCCGGGACAGCCGATACGAGCAGTACTTC
CAIRDSRYEQYF
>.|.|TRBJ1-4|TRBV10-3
TGTGCCATCAGTGAGTCGGGAGGGCCTAATGAAAAACTGTTTTTT
CAISESGGPNEKLFF
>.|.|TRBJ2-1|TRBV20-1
TGCAGTGCTAGGGATCCCCGTAGAGACTACAATGAGCAGTTCTTC
CSARDPRRDYNEQFF
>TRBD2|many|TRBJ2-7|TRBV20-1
TGCAGTGCTAGAGATCGAGAACTAGCGGGAGTACACGAGCAGTACTTC
CSARDRELAGVHEQYF
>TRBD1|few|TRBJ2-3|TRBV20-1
TGCAGTGCTAAGGACAGGGGGGCCTACACAGATACGCAGTATTTC
CSAKDRGAYTDTQYF
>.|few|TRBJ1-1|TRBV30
TGTGCCTGGGACTACACGGGGGGGACTACTGAAGCTTTCTTT
CAWDYTGGTTEAFF
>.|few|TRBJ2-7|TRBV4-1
TGCGCCAGCAGCCGTTCATCGGTGGGCGAGCAGTACTTC
CASSRSSVGEQYF
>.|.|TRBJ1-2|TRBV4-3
TGCGCCAGCAGCCAAGGCATGACGAACTATGGCTACACCTTC
CASSQGMTNYGYTF
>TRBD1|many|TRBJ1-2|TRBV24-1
TGTGCCACCAGTGAACCCGACAGGGGGCACGGTGGCTACACCTTC
CATSEPDRGHGGYTF
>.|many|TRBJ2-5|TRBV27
TGTGCCAGCAGTTCCCCCCCCAGGATCCGAGAGACCCAGTACTTC
CASSSPPRIRETQYF
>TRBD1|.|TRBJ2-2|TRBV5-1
TGCGCCAGCAACCCGGGACAGGGAACGAACACCGGGGAGCTGTTTTTT
CASNPGQGTNTGELFF
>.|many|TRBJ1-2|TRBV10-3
TGTGCCATCAGTGAAGTTGCCATGCGGGATGGCTACACCTTC
CAISEVAMRDGYTF
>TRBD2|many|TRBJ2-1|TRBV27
TGTGCCAGCAGTCTTATCTCTAGCGGGAGTGGTAATGAGCAGTTCTTC
CASSLISSGSGNEQFF
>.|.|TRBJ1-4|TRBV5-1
TGCGCCAGCAGCTTATGGGCTGAAAATGAAAAACTGTTTTTT
CASSLWAENEKLFF
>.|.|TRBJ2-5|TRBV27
TGTGCCAGCAGTTTAGGTCCTGGGGGTTTCGAAGAGACCCAGTACTTC
CASSLGPGGFEETQYF
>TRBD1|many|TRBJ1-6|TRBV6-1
TGTGCCAGCAGTGGATCAACAGGGGTCAATTCACCCCTCCACTTT
CASSGSTGVNSPLHF
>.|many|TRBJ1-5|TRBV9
TGTGCCAGCAGCGTAGCGGGGGGCCCTAATCAGCCCCAGCATTTT
CASSVAGGPNQPQHF
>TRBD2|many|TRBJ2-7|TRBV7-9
TGTGCCATCGAAAACCGGGGGGAAAGCTCCTACGAGCAGTACTTC
CAIENRGESSYEQYF
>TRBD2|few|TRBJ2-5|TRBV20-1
TGCAGTGCTAGCCCCCGGCTAGCGGGAGGTGGAAAGACCCAGTACTTC
CSASPRLAGGGKTQYF
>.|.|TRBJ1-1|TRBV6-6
TGTGCCAGCAGTTACGGGTCTGGGGGTTTCGGCACTGAAGCTTTCTTT
CASSYGSGGFGTEAFF
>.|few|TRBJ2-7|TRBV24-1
TGTGCCACCAGTGATTCTCAGGGACCCGGCTGGGAGCAGTACTTC
CATSDSQGPGWEQYF
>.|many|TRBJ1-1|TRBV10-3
TGTGCCATCAGTGAGTCGGGGGGGGGCATGAACACTGAAGCTTTCTTT
CAISESGGGMNTEAFF
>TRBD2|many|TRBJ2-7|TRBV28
TGTGCCAGCAGTTACACCGGGACTACAACCTACGAGCAGTACTTC
CASSYTGTTTYEQYF
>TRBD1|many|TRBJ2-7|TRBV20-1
TGCAGTGCGATCACAGGGGACGGGGCCTACGAGCAGTACTTC
CSAITGDGAYEQYF